This T cell receptor (beta chain) was identified in a study of cytomegalovirus exposure and HLA in healthy donors. In the case of this clone: Its antigen is not identified.

With 60 Vbeta and 13 Jbeta primers, the PCR was carried out. Measured with immunoSEQ multiplex PCR; TCRdb has only the in-frame clones, and not every one. The sample includes 100,000 to 150,000 clones, about 83% of them seen just once. General study results and limits: Analyses of presence/absence relied on an assumption of roughly uniform sequencing depth across donors.

This sequence was found in a girl aged 2 to 9 in good health and CMV-seronegative. Sequencing input: PBMCs.

CDR3 nucleotides: TGTGCCAGCAGCGAGGACAGGGACTATGGCTACACCTTC. Protein: CASSEDRDYGYTF. This sequence joins TRBV5-6 and TRBJ1-2; 8 bases line up with TRBD1. CDR1 is SGHDT and CDR2 is YYEEEE in the germline V gene. The CDR3 has 13 residues. V trimming: 4 bases; J trimming: 3 bases; junction bases outside the gene matches: 2.